This T cell receptor beta chain was sequenced for a study of identical twins. TCRdb re-called the 5' RACE reads with MiXCR, one entry per CDR3 protein. The sample lists roughly 700,000 distinct CDR3 sequences, more than 6.5% occurring once. Germline trimming cut 0 bases from V and 1 base from J; bases unmatched to any gene: 11. Per germline, CDR1 SGHDN and CDR2 FVKESK. This CDR3 has 19 residues. The same specimen was also included in a second study, on yellow fever vaccine responses in identical twins.

The chain links TRBV14 to TRBJ2-1; 8 nucleotides line up with TRBD2. The clonotype originates from a woman aged 18-29 years in good health. The sequencing sample was made of PBMCs. The CDR3 DNA sequence: TGTGCCAGCAGCCAAGACAAGTGGAGCGGGGGTAGTTCCTACAATGAGCAGTTCTTC. It codes for CASSQDKWSGGSSYNEQFF.